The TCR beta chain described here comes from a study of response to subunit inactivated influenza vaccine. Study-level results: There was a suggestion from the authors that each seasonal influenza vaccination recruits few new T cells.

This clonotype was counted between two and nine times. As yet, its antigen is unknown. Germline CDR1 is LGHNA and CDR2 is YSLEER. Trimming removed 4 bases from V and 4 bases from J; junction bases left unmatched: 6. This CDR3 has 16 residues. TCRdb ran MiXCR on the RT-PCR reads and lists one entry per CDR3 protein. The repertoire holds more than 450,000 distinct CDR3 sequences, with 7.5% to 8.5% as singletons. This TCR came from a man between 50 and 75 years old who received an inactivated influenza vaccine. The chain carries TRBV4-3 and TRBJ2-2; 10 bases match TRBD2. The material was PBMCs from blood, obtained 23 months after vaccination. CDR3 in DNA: TGCGCCAGCAGCCGCACTAGCGGGGTCATCACCGGGGAGCTGTTTTTT. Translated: CASSRTSGVITGELFF.